This T cell receptor beta chain was recovered during a study of T cell repertoires in cytomegalovirus infection. Study background: Selected CMV epitopes included recently identified HLA-C-restricted ones as well as well-studied HLA-B-restricted ones. Public signatures in TCR beta pointed to CMV infection and matching HLA type. Study-level findings and limits: The study found HLA-C-restricted CMV-specific TCR beta clonotypes dominating the ex vivo response. Carriers of CMV and the relevant HLA type were discriminated by public TCR beta frequency.

The V and J ends lost 3 bases and 8 bases respectively, with 14 bases between them. Germline V lookup: CDR1 KGHSH, CDR2 LQKENI. The CDR3 length is 14 residues. MiXCR, applied by TCRdb to the reads, yields one record per CDR3 protein. This table holds roughly 920,000 distinct CDR3 sequences, roughly a third found once. This clonotype turned up a few times. The antigen is unknown. The sequenced sample was cultured CD8+ T cells from PBMCs, obtained from culture after CMV antigen stimulation. The sequence came from a human donor in good health (CMV status not recorded). Some clones in this sample may be carry-over from other donors' samples. The chain joins TRBV18 to TRBJ2-1; D is perhaps TRBD1 (6 bases). The CDR3 is CASSPLQGYDEQFF. CDR3 DNA sequence: TGTGCCAGCTCACCCTTACAGGGATATGATGAGCAGTTCTTC.